This paragraph reports one T cell receptor beta chain. The length of the CDR3 is 14 residues. Germline CDR1 and CDR2: SEHNR and FQNEAQ (reference sequence). The V and J ends lost 1 base and 11 bases respectively, with 17 bases between them. This entry comes from a study of cytomegalovirus exposure and HLA in healthy donors. This PCR relied on a set of 60 Vbeta primers and 13 Jbeta primers. The method was immunoSEQ multiplex PCR; TCRdb's version includes in-frame clones alone and lacks a portion of them. Of around 140,000 clones listed, almost 85% were seen once; the top ten hold 1.9%. The sequenced material came from PBMCs. The clonotype was recovered from a woman in her 40s in good health and CMV-seronegative. The V and J genes are TRBV7-9 and TRBJ1-1, with D perhaps TRBD1 (6 bases). CDR3 residues: CASSLEGVSSEAFF. The DNA of the CDR3 is TGTGCCAGCAGCTTAGAGGGGGTGTCCTCAGAGGCTTTCTTT.